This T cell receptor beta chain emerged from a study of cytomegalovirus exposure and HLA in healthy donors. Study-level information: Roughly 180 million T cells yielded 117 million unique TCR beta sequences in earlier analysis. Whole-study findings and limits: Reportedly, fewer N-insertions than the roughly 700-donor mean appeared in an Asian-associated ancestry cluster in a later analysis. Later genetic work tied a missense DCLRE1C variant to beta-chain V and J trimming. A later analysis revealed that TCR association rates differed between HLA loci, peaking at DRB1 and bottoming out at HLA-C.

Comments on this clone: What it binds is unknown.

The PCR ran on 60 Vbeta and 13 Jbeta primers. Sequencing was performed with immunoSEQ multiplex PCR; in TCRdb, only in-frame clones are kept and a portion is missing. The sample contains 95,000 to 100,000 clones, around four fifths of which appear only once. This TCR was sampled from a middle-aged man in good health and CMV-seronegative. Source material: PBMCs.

The CDR3 protein is CASSEAQVGGRTEAFF. The CDR3 bases are TGTGCCAGCAGTGAAGCTCAAGTGGGAGGCCGCACTGAAGCTTTCTTT. The chain combines TRBV6-1 with TRBJ1-1; D is unresolved. This CDR3 region has 16 residues. Trimming shortened V by 0 bases and J by 4 bases, and 15 bases separated the two germline ends. Germline V lookup: CDR1 MNHNS, CDR2 SASEGT.